This T cell receptor beta chain was retrieved from a study of long-term antiretroviral therapy in people with HIV. Study in general: The earliest samples predate the 2015 immediate-ART recommendation by about a decade.

immunoSEQ v3.0 was run at survey level. Profiling relied on immunoSEQ multiplex PCR, and the TCRdb table lists in-frame clones only, not all of them. Counted here are tens of thousands of clones, approximately 80% occurring once; the ten biggest clones make up roughly a tenth. V gave up 4 bases and J gave up 7 bases, with 13 bases separating them. The CDR3 runs 14 residues. Germline V lookup: CDR1 SEHNR, CDR2 FQNEAQ (reference sequence). The clonotype originates from a man aged 25 to 40 with HIV. The sample in question was unsorted PBMCs, obtained 2.8 years after starting antiretroviral therapy. The rearrangement links TRBV7-9 to TRBJ2-2, with D possibly being TRBD1 or TRBD2 (5 bases each). The CDR3 DNA reads TGTGCCAGCAGCTCCGGGGCTAGCAACGGGGAGCTGTTTTTT. Translation: CASSSGASNGELFF.